This TCR beta chain is drawn from a study of T cell repertoires in aging, cancer and after chemotherapy. Rearranged V-D-J TRB sequences were amplified with a mixed TRB-A/B primer pool. MiXCR was run by TCRdb on the multiplex PCR reads, yielding one entry per CDR3 protein. This sample has around 12,000 distinct CDR3 sequences; 25% to 30% occur once, and the top ten carry less than 10%. Judged by abundance, this clonotype is medium-sized (0.01 to 0.1%). The CDR3 has 13 residues. V lost 6 bases and J 1 base, leaving 10 bases between the germline ends. Germline assignment: CDR1 MNHEY and CDR2 SMNVEV (reference sequence). The template was genomic DNA from peripheral blood, not RNA.

The source material was blood. The chain joins TRBV27 to TRBJ2-7; D is unclear. The receptor was isolated from a human donor with a blood cancer. In DNA, the CDR3 is TGTGCCAGCAGCCCCGTTCGTTCCTACGAGCAGTACTTC. It yields the protein CASSPVRSYEQYF.